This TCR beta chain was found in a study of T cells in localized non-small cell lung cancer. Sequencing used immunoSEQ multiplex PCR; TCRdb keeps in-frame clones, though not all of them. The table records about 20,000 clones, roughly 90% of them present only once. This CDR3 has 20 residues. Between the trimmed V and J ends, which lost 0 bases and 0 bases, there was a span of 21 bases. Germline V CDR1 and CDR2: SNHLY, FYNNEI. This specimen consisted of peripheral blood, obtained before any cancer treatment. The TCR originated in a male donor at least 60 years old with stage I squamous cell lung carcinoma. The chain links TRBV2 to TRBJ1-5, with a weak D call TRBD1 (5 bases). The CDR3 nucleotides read TGTGCCAGCAGTGAAGCGCGTTATTTAAGGGGCGGCCATAGCAATCAGCCCCAGCATTTT. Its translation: CASSEARYLRGGHSNQPQHF.